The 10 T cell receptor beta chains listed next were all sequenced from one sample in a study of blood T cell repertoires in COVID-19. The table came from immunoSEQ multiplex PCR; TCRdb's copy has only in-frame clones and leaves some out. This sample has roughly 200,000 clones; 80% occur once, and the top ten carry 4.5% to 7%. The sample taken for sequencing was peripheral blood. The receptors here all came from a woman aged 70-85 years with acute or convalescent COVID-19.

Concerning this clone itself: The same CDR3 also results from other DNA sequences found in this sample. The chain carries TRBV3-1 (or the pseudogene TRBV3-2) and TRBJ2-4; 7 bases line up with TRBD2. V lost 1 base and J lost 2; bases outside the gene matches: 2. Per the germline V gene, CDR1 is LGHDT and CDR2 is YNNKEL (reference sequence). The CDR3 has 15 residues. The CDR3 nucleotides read TGTGCCAGCAGCCAAGCGGGAGGAACCAAAAACATTCAGTACTTC. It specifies CASSQAGGTKNIQYF.

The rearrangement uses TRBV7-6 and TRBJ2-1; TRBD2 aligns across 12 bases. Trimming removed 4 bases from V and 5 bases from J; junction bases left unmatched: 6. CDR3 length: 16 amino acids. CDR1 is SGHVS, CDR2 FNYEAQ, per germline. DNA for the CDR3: TGTGCCAGCAGCTCACTCGGACTAGCGGGAAACAATGAGCAGTTCTTC. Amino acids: CASSSLGLAGNNEQFF.

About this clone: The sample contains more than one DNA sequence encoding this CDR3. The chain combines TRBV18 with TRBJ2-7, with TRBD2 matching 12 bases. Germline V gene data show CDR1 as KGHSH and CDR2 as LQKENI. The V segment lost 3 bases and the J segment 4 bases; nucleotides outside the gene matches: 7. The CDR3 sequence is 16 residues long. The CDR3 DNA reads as TGTGCCAGCTCACCCGGGACTAGCGGGCGAGGGTACGAGCAGTACTTC. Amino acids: CASSPGTSGRGYEQYF.

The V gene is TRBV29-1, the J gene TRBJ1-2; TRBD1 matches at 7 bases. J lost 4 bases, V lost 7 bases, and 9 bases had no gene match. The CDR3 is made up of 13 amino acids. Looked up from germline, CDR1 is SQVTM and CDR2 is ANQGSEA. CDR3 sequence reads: CSDLTGRVYGYTF. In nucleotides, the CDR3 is TGCAGCGACCTGACAGGGCGAGTCTATGGCTACACCTTC.

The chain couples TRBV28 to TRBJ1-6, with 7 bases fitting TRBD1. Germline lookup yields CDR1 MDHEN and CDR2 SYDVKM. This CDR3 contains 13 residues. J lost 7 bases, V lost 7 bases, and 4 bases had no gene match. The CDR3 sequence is CASTRQGNSPLHF. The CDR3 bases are TGTGCCAGCACCAGACAGGGAAATTCACCCCTCCACTTT.

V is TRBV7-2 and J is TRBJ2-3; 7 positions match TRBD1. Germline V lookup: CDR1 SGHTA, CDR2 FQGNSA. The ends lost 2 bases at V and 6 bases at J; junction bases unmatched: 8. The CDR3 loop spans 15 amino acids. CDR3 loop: CASSLRDSPFDTQYF. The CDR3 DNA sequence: TGTGCCAGCAGCTTAAGGGACAGCCCGTTCGATACGCAGTATTTT.

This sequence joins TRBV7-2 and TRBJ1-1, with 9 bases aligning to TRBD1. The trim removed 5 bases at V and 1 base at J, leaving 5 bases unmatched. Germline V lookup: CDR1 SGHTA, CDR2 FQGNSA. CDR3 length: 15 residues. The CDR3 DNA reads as TGTGCCAGCAGCAAACAGGGGGCGGAGAACACTGAAGCTTTCTTT. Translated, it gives CASSKQGAENTEAFF.

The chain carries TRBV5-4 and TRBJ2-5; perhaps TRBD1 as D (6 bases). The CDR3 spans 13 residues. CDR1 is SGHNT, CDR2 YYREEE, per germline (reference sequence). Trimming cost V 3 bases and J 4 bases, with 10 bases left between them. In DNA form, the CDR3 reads TGTGCCAGCAGCTCAAAGACAGGAGAGACCCAGTACTTC. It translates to CASSSKTGETQYF.

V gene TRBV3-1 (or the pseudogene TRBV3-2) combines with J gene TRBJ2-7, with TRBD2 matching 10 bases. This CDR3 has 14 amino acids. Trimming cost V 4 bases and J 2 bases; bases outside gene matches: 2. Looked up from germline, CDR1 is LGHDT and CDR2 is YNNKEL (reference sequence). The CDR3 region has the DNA TGTGCCAGCAGCCTCGGACTAGCGGCCTACGAGCAGTACTTC. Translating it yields CASSLGLAAYEQYF.

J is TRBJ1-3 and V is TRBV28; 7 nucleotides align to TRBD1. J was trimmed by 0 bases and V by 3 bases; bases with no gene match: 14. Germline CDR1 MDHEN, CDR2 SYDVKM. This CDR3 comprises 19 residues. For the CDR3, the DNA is TGTGCCAGCAGTTTTTTAGGGGGCGCTACGAAGAGCTCTGGAAACACCATATATTTT. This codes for CASSFLGGATKSSGNTIYF.